This T cell receptor beta chain was profiled in a study of response to subunit inactivated influenza vaccine. Study-wide findings and caveats: T cells newly recruited by each seasonal influenza vaccination are few, the authors suggested.

Regarding this clonotype: What it recognizes is unknown.

Trimming pared 3 bases from V and 0 bases from J, leaving 6 bases between. Germline CDR1 and CDR2: ENHRY and SYGVKD. The CDR3 sequence is 14 residues long. TCRdb ran MiXCR on the RT-PCR reads and lists one entry per CDR3 protein. Of roughly 180,000 distinct CDR3 sequences in the sample, around 9% were seen once. This receptor was taken from a man in his forties or fifties who received an inactivated influenza vaccine. The V and J genes are TRBV10-3 and TRBJ2-4; D is perhaps TRBD1 (5 bases). This sample comprised non-naive T cells sorted from PBMCs, obtained on the day of vaccination. The CDR3: CAISDRVAKNIQYF. The CDR3 DNA reads as TGTGCCATCAGTGACAGGGTAGCCAAAAACATTCAGTACTTC.